The 18 T cell receptor beta chains listed next were all sequenced from one sample in a study of blood T cell repertoires in COVID-19. The method was immunoSEQ multiplex PCR; TCRdb's version includes in-frame clones alone and lacks a portion of them. This sample has about 76,000 clones; 75% to 90% occur once, and the top ten carry 15% to 20%. The specimen sequenced was peripheral blood. The receptors come from a human donor in a cohort sampled during active COVID-19.

V and J are TRBV27 and TRBJ1-1, with D possibly being TRBD1 (6 bases). V lost 5 bases, J lost 0 bases, and 13 bases lay in between. CDR1 MNHEY and CDR2 SMNVEV come from the germline V gene (reference sequence). There are 15 residues in the CDR3. The CDR3 region has the DNA TGTGCCAGCAGTCGCCAGGGACAAATGAACACTGAAGCTTTCTTT. This encodes CASSRQGQMNTEAFF.

The chain links TRBV5-1 to TRBJ2-7; 9 positions match TRBD2. Unmatched junction bases numbered 5, after V lost 1 base and J lost 0 bases. The CDR3 length is 16 residues. Germline assignment: CDR1 SGHRS and CDR2 YFSETQ. The CDR3 DNA follows: TGCGCCAGCAGCTTGTCTTCTAGCGGGGTCTCCTACGAGCAGTACTTC. Translation: CASSLSSSGVSYEQYF.

The chain has TRBV9 and TRBJ2-1, with D perhaps TRBD1 (5 bases). Per the germline V gene, CDR1 is SGDLS and CDR2 is YYNGEE. The CDR3 runs 12 residues. The V gene lost 4 bases and the J gene lost 7 bases, with 9 bases spanning the gap. CDR3 sequence: CASSTQGNEQFF. The CDR3 nucleotides read TGTGCCAGCAGCACGCAGGGTAATGAGCAGTTCTTC.

The rearrangement joins TRBV19 to TRBJ2-3; 12 bases are a match to TRBD2. From germline, CDR1 is LNHDA and CDR2 SQIVND (reference sequence). V shed 6 bases, J shed 3 bases, and the junction held 7 bases outside the gene matches. The CDR3 runs to 16 residues. CDR3 protein: CASSPTSGGRTDTQYF. In DNA, the CDR3 is TGTGCCAGTAGCCCAACTAGCGGGGGGAGGACAGATACGCAGTATTTT. The full variable domain, its missing parts supplied by reference TRBV19 and TRBJ2-3, is DGGITQSPKYLFRKEGQNVTLSCEQNLNHDAMYWYRQDPGQGLRLIYYSQIVNDFQKGDIAEGYSVSREKKESFPLTVTSAQKNPTAFYLCASSPTSGGRTDTQYFGPGTRLTVL.

This CDR3 reads CASTRGYRAGETQYF. The CDR3 DNA reads TGTGCCAGCACCAGAGGGTATAGGGCCGGGGAGACCCAGTACTTC. This chain uses TRBV11-2 with TRBJ2-5, with a tentative D call TRBD2 (5 bases). Trimming stripped 7 bases from V and 5 bases from J, with 20 bases between. CDR3 length: 15 residues. CDR1 and CDR2 from the germline V gene are SGHAT and FQNNGV.

The genes are TRBV2 and TRBJ1-4, with D possibly TRBD1 on 6 matching bases. The CDR3 runs 15 residues. V dropped 6 bases and J dropped 5 bases, with 16 bases sitting between them. Germline V lookup: CDR1 SNHLY, CDR2 FYNNEI. This CDR3 reads CASREQGGRNEKLFF. The CDR3 DNA follows: TGTGCCAGCAGAGAACAGGGAGGGAGAAATGAAAAACTGTTTTTT.

The CDR3 loop reads CASSQDYRTWGNNEQFF. CDR3 bases: TGTGCCAGCAGCCAAGATTATCGGACATGGGGTAACAATGAGCAGTTCTTC. V gene TRBV14 combines with J gene TRBJ2-1, with D perhaps matching TRBD1 (5 bases). The CDR3 runs to 17 residues. The ends were cut back, 0 bases at V and 5 bases at J, with 17 bases in the middle. From germline, CDR1 is SGHDN and CDR2 FVKESK.

V is TRBV30 and J is TRBJ2-7; possibly TRBD2 for D (7 bases). V gave up 4 bases and J gave up 6 bases, with 19 bases separating them. CDR1 and CDR2 (germline): GTSNPN, SVGIG (reference sequence). There are 14 residues in the CDR3. The DNA for the CDR3 is TGTGCCTGGAACGAGGGGGGGAGAGGGGTCGAGCAGTACTTC. Its translation: CAWNEGGRGVEQYF.

This rearrangement joins TRBV7-6 to TRBJ2-1, with D unclear. Germline CDR1 SGHVS, CDR2 FNYEAQ. The CDR3 contains 15 residues. Between the trimmed V and J ends, which lost 4 bases and 0 bases, there was a span of 10 bases. The CDR3 nucleotides are TGTGCCAGCAGCTCTGCCGTGAGCTCCTACAATGAGCAGTTCTTC. Protein: CASSSAVSSYNEQFF.

A few counts support this clone. The V gene is TRBV4-1, the J gene TRBJ2-1, with 8 bases fitting TRBD2. Trimming took 0 bases from V and 7 from J; bases not matched to a gene: 2. CDR1 and CDR2 from the germline V gene are MGHRA and YSYEKL. This CDR3 comprises 14 residues. Written as DNA, the CDR3 is TGCGCCAGCAGCCAAGAGGCTAGCGGGAATGAGCAGTTCTTC. This translates into CASSQEASGNEQFF.

This clone came up once. The chain combines TRBV11-3 with TRBJ2-1; D gene unclear. CDR3 length: 13 residues. Germline V gene sequence: CDR1 SGHNT, CDR2 YENEEA. V was pared by 5 bases and J by 1 base, with 6 bases between. CDR3 protein: CASSPNSYNEQFF. CDR3 bases: TGTGCCAGCAGCCCAAATTCCTACAATGAGCAGTTCTTC. Based on the CDR3 plus reference TRBV11-3 and TRBJ2-1, the full variable domain is EAGVVQSPRYKIIEKKQPVAFWCNPISGHNTLYWYLQNLGQGPELLIRYENEEAVDDSQLPKDRFSAERLKGVDSTLKIQPAELGDSAVYLCASSPNSYNEQFFGPGTRLTVL.

The rearrangement uses TRBV21-1 and TRBJ1-1; TRBD1 was called by the table and not checked on the DNA. TRBV21-1 is a listed pseudogene. CDR3 size: 14 residues. The CDR3 nucleotides are TGTGCCAGCACCTCGGCGACCAGGGACACTGAAGCTTTCTTT. It encodes CASTSATRDTEAFF.

This sequence joins TRBV4-3 and TRBJ2-3; 9 bases map to TRBD2. The CDR3 runs to 16 residues. V was pared by 0 bases and J by 6 bases, with 7 bases of the junction left unmatched. The germline V gene has CDR1 LGHNA and CDR2 YSLEER. The CDR3 DNA sequence: TGCGCCAGCAGCCAAGACGGCGGGGGGGTCACGGATACGCAGTATTTT. The encoded protein is CASSQDGGGVTDTQYF.

The chain links TRBV28 to TRBJ1-5, with D possibly being TRBD1 (5 bases). This CDR3 is built from 13 residues. Trimming removed 3 bases from V and 3 bases from J, with 6 bases in between. Germline CDR1 MDHEN, CDR2 SYDVKM. The CDR3 nucleotides are TGTGCCAGCAGTTTGACAGTCAATCAGCCCCAGCATTTT. Translating it yields CASSLTVNQPQHF. Full variable domain (rest looked up from reference TRBV28 and TRBJ1-5): DVKVTQSSRYLVKRTGEKVFLECVQDMDHENMFWYRQDPGLGLRLIYFSYDVKMKEKGDIPEGYSVSREKKERFSLILESASTNQTSMYLCASSLTVNQPQHFGDGTRLSIL.

The rearrangement joins TRBV6-2 or TRBV6-3 to TRBJ1-2, with 10 bases fitting TRBD1. V lost 6 bases, J lost 14 bases, and 12 bases stayed unmatched. CDR1 is MNHEY and CDR2 is SVGEGT in the germline V gene. CDR3 length: 13 residues. The CDR3 bases are TGTGCCAGCAGCCCGGGACAGGGGATTTTGGGGACCTTC. It specifies CASSPGQGILGTF.

The chain employs TRBV20-1 and TRBJ2-2; 7 bases are shared with TRBD1. Germline CDR1 and CDR2: DFQATT and SNEGSKA (reference sequence). V gave up 3 bases and J gave up 2 bases; unmatched junction bases: 6. The CDR3 spans 15 residues. The CDR3, as DNA: TGCAGTGCTAGTAAGGGGGCAGGTAACACCGGGGAGCTGTTTTTT. Amino acid sequence: CSASKGAGNTGELFF.

The chain combines TRBV2 with TRBJ2-1; 7 bases line up with TRBD2. This CDR3 is 15 amino acids long. The V gene end was trimmed by 6 bases and the J gene end by 0 bases; junction bases not matched to a gene: 5. CDR1 SNHLY and CDR2 FYNNEI come from the germline V gene. The CDR3 DNA follows: TGTGCCAGCAGACTAGCGCACAGCTCCTACAATGAGCAGTTCTTC. Protein: CASRLAHSSYNEQFF. The full variable domain, with the rest looked up from reference TRBV2 and TRBJ2-1, is EPEVTQTPSHQVTQMGQEVILRCVPISNHLYFYWYRQILGQKVEFLVSFYNNEISEKSEIFDDQFSVERPDGSNFTLKIRSTKLEDSAMYFCASRLAHSSYNEQFFGPGTRLTVL.

This chain joins TRBV18 and TRBJ2-7, with 8 positions matching TRBD2. CDR3 length equals 14 residues. With V trimmed by 5 bases and J by 1 base, 4 bases remained unmatched. The germline gives CDR1 KGHSH, CDR2 LQKENI. The CDR3 DNA sequence: TGTGCCAGCTCATCTAGCGGGCCGTCCTACGAGCAGTACTTC. This sequence encodes CASSSSGPSYEQYF.